This T cell receptor beta chain appears in the sequencing data of a study of T-cell memory formation after mild COVID-19 (dated by TCRdb to 2020 to 2023). Concerning the study at large: TCR sequence clusters from the two donors were largely donor specific. In a couple of donors, T-cell clones that expanded and contracted after mild COVID-19 were followed by sequencing TCRalpha and TCRbeta repertoires longitudinally. Two young, previously healthy adult volunteers, one female and one male, were included in the cohort. The paper as a whole reports these results and caveats: From day 15 to 85, contracting clones showed balanced CD4/CD8 phenotypes, whereas a second wave of clones that expanded from day 15 to 37 leaned towards CD4+. Contracting CD4+ clones appeared mostly in the CM and EM memory subsets, whereas CD8+ clones were enriched in EMRA. Only a couple of mild cases were covered by the study, and larger cohorts that include severe cases with pre-infection samples were considered necessary. SARS-CoV-2 specificity was not confirmed for the second-wave clones peaking on day 37. Some responding clones were detected in pre-infection memory, which suggested that pre-existing cross-reactive memory T cells had joined the SARS-CoV-2 response.

PBMCs were isolated by Ficoll-Paque density gradient centrifugation. The CDR3 contains 13 residues, cysteine and phenylalanine counted. Left in the record is the CDR3 DNA by itself, 39 bases read in frame from the first base. The germline V gene supplies CDR1 SGDLS and CDR2 YYNGEE. Trimmed from V: 4 bases; trimmed from J: 6 bases; junction bases lacking a gene match: 4. As concerns this clonotype: Its antigen is currently not known. Per-base qualities were not stored, and no clone one base away is much larger.

The run used an Illumina NovaSeq 6000. TCRalpha and TCRbeta cDNA libraries were constructed by 5'RACE with constant-segment primers, with sample barcodes and unique molecular identifiers being introduced. Trizol reagent was used to extract RNA from every sample. Libraries were amplified in two PCR steps, with a second sample barcode and Illumina TruSeq adapters added in the second step. The libraries were sequenced on an Illumina NovaSeq using 2 x 150 bp paired-end reads. Concerning the study's data processing: Demultiplexing of reads and collapsing into UMI-guided consensus sequences were performed with migec v1.2.7. Using mixcr v2.1.11, UMI consensuses were aligned to TRA and TRB V and J templates and then assembled into clonotypes. Expanded or contracted clonotypes were those called significant by both edgeR and NoisET, with noise models trained on biological replicates. For edgeR calls, the cutoffs were a false discovery rate-adjusted p below 0.01 and a log2 fold-change threshold of 1. PCA with hierarchical clustering of max-normalized trajectories of the 1000 most abundant clonotypes was used as exploratory dynamics analysis. Each responding clone was given a CD4 or CD8 phenotype based on the CD4+ and CD8+ repertoires, which had been sequenced separately. The raw public reads went through TCRdb reprocessing: fastp at Q25, MiXCR clone calling, in-frame beta chains kept. Each entry is one CDR3 protein sequence, shown with its most common DNA and genes. TCRdb, not the original authors, processed these V and J calls. This sample comprises around 340,000 distinct CDR3 sequences, more than 15% of them detected only once. Jointly, the top ten make up around 20% of the sample.

Sequenced sample: PBMCs or a T cell subset sorted from them (not recorded which). The chain is assembled from TRBV9 and TRBJ1-5, and 7 bases in between align with TRBD1. This sequence was found in a man between 18 and 29 years old who had mild COVID-19 (a few samples of this study predate the infection). The sample titles of this study are shuffled in the database, so cell type and time point are left out; the donor was told from shared clones. The DNA sequence is given as TGTGCCAGCAGCCAGGGGGGGAGTCAGCCCCAGCATTTT. Its product reads: CASSQGGSQPQHF.